The 8 T cell receptor beta chains listed next were all sequenced from one sample in a study of blood T cell repertoires in COVID-19. Generated by immunoSEQ multiplex PCR, the TCRdb table keeps only in-frame clones and is missing some. The sample has roughly 110,000 clones; approximately 84% are singletons. The sequenced sample consisted of peripheral blood. The receptors were gathered from a human donor in a cohort sampled during active COVID-19.

The chain couples TRBV28 to TRBJ2-7, with TRBD2 matching over 7 bases. Germline V gene lookup returns CDR1 MDHEN and CDR2 SYDVKM. The CDR3 loop spans 15 amino acids. V gave up 8 bases and J gave up 3 bases; unmatched junction bases: 13. In DNA, the CDR3 is TGTGCCAGCGGAGGGTTGTCGGGAGGCCACTACGAGCAGTACTTC. Encoded protein: CASGGLSGGHYEQYF.

The chain has TRBV7-2 and TRBJ2-1; maybe TRBD2 (6 bases). CDR3 length equals 13 residues. Germline V gives CDR1 SGHTA, CDR2 FQGNSA. V lost 3 bases and J 8 bases, leaving 11 bases between the germline ends. The CDR3 DNA sequence: TGTGCCAGCAGCTTGACTAGGCTCGATGAGCAGTTCTTC. Protein product: CASSLTRLDEQFF.

On this clone: Other DNA variants within this sample encode the same CDR3. The chain joins TRBV5-4 to TRBJ1-1; no clear D. V shed 5 bases and J shed 4 bases, with 9 bases lying between them. The germline V gene has CDR1 SGHNT and CDR2 YYREEE (reference sequence). The CDR3 extends over 12 amino acids. The CDR3 region is CASSLTGTEAFF. The CDR3 nucleotides are TGTGCCAGCAGTTTGACGGGCACTGAAGCTTTCTTT. The complete variable domain, with remaining parts taken from reference TRBV5-4 and TRBJ1-1, reads ETGVTQSPTHLIKTRGQQVTLRCSSQSGHNTVSWYQQALGQGPQFIFQYYREEENGRGNFPPRFSGLQFPNYSSELNVNALELDDSALYLCASSLTGTEAFFGQGTRLTVV.

The chain combines TRBV7-2 with TRBJ2-1; D ambiguous. The germline V and J ends were trimmed by 1 base and 12 bases, with 16 bases remaining between them. Germline V gene lookup returns CDR1 SGHTA and CDR2 FQGNSA. There are 14 residues in the CDR3. CDR3 sequence reads: CASSLVKPGVMQFF. CDR3 in DNA: TGTGCCAGCAGCTTAGTGAAGCCGGGTGTGATGCAGTTCTTC.

The V gene is TRBV5-4, the J gene TRBJ2-2, with 9 bases identical to TRBD1. CDR1 is SGHNT, CDR2 YYREEE, per germline (reference sequence). The CDR3 loop spans 15 amino acids. The junction had 3 bases not matched to a gene; V was cut back by 4 bases and J by 2 bases. CDR3 sequence reads: CASSRDRVNTGELFF. In nucleotides, the CDR3 is TGTGCCAGCAGCCGGGACAGGGTAAACACCGGGGAGCTGTTTTTT. The full variable domain, its missing parts supplied by reference TRBV5-4 and TRBJ2-2, is ETGVTQSPTHLIKTRGQQVTLRCSSQSGHNTVSWYQQALGQGPQFIFQYYREEENGRGNFPPRFSGLQFPNYSSELNVNALELDDSALYLCASSRDRVNTGELFFGEGSRLTVL.

The genes are TRBV28 and TRBJ1-1, with D possibly matching TRBD1 (5 bases). This CDR3 is 15 amino acids long. Deletions cut 7 bases from V and 0 bases from J, with 15 bases between. Germline V gives CDR1 MDHEN, CDR2 SYDVKM. This chain's CDR3 is CASTPRGGLNTEAFF. In nucleotides, the CDR3 is TGTGCCAGCACTCCGAGGGGAGGGTTGAACACTGAAGCTTTCTTT.

A single count supports this clone. The V and J genes are TRBV9 and TRBJ2-7, with D hard to call. Germline CDR1 reads SGDLS; CDR2 reads YYNGEE. This CDR3 region has 14 residues. The germline V and J ends were trimmed by 4 bases and 1 base, with 12 bases remaining between them. In DNA form, the CDR3 reads TGTGCCAGCAGCCCCACCCGCCGGTCCTACGAGCAGTACTTC. It yields the protein CASSPTRRSYEQYF.

This clone was seen just once. The chain employs TRBV5-5 and TRBJ2-3, with 12 bases fitting TRBD2. The CDR3 totals 16 residues. Trimming took 4 bases from V and 4 from J; bases not matched to a gene: 7. The germline V gene encodes CDR1 SGHKS and CDR2 YYEKEE (reference sequence). CDR3 region: CASSTLLAGGADTQYF. The CDR3 region has the DNA TGTGCCAGCAGCACACTACTAGCGGGAGGCGCAGATACGCAGTATTTT.